The T cell receptor (beta chain) under discussion was sequenced for a study of shared clonotypes between healthy human individuals (dated by TCRdb to the early 2020s). About the full investigation: A couple of women and three men aged 18 to 49 years were included in the cohort. Per donor, three plates each were used for CD4 naive and CD4 memory, two for CD8 naive, and one for CD8 memory. Blood TCR repertoires of roughly 5 healthy adults were deeply sequenced to estimate repertoire size and the extent of clonotype sharing between individuals. Different laboratories and diverse techniques were used to prepare libraries and sequence TCR repertoires, to increase sequencing depth and limit assay-specific biases. Per donor, leukapheresis produced somewhere between about 0.8 and 9.5 billion PBMCs.

The V end loses 8 bases and the J end loses 7 bases, and a stretch of 14 bases separates them. The cysteine opens and the phenylalanine closes a CDR3 of 12 amino acids. CDR3 DNA only is kept here, 36 bases in frame from base 1. In the germline V gene (reference sequence), CDR1 corresponds to SEHNR and CDR2 to FQNEAQ. Of note for this clone: Its antigen remains undetermined. The input lacks base qualities; no much larger clone sits a single base away.

For the CD8 naive samples, CD45RO-negative cells were positively selected for CCR7, yielding a CD45RA+CCR7+ population from which TemRA cells were excluded. The donors were healthy, HIV-negative adults with no recently reported acute infections or vaccinations. All donors were Caucasian adults living in Nashville, Tennessee, USA. Blood was collected by leukapheresis, and PBMCs were isolated by Ficoll-Histopaque density gradient centrifugation and then cryopreserved in liquid nitrogen vapor phase. Analytical flow cytometry was used to check the purity and quantity of every magnetically sorted T cell population. Genomic DNA was isolated from every sorted fraction and measured by UV absorbance on a Nanodrop 2000c. Overall study outcomes, separate from this receptor: Even with the large sequencing depth, rarefaction of the sorted-subset datasets indicated that sequencing was incomplete. Compared with non-shared clonotypes, the clonotypes found in all four sorted-subset donors had higher generation probabilities. Because the study included only a small number of donors, the genetic and exposure-history diversity represented was limited. Naive subsets generally had larger estimated clonotype richness than memory subsets. Sampling was limited to blood, and TCR repertoires in tissue likely differ from TCR repertoires in blood. Based on pairwise subsampling, the degree of clonotype sharing among donors was expected to be affected by sequencing depth. Across a handful of donors, roughly 5.1% of naive CD4, roughly 3.5% of naive CD8, about 2% of memory CD4, and over 0.35% of memory CD8 clonotypes were shared.

Using the deep immunoSEQ assay, multiplex PCR amplified TCR CDR3 regions from genomic DNA. For each cell subset, the extracted genomic DNA was distributed evenly across all wells of several immunoSEQ 96-well plates, and each plate served as one replicate. For sorted subsets, roughly 200 ng of genomic DNA, equivalent to tens of thousands of T cell genomes, went into each replicate PCR. The purified libraries were quantified using a Qubit 3.0 fluorometer, sized with a Bioanalyzer 2100, and then quantified again using the KAPA Library Quantification kit. Each immunoSEQ 96-well plate was sequenced on its own single-read 150-cycle Illumina NextSeq 550 flow cell. Per the source publication's procedure: Because only junctional sequences without quality scores were contained in the immunoSEQ output, filtering matching that applied to full-length reads could not be performed. Sequences were annotated with PyIR, a Python wrapper for IgBLAST v1.9, using IMGT germline references to assign V/J genes and CDR3. Reads were filtered out if the reads had weak V/J assignments (E-value above 1e-6), no CDR3, stop codons, out-of-frame junctions, or ambiguous translated residues. V3J clonotypes were defined as sequences sharing an identical inferred V gene, J gene, and CDR3 amino acid sequence. Percentage overlap between repertoires was computed as shared unique clonotypes divided by the size of the smaller repertoire. Richness of each repertoire was evaluated using RTK rarefaction, the Chao1 estimator, and Recon v2.1 estimates of unobserved clonotypes. Generation probabilities were computed with OLGA for all TCRbeta clonotypes obtained by the gDNA method from a handful of donors. TCRdb's version of the immuneACCESS table is confined to in-frame rearrangements and falls short of the full clone set. An unresolved V gene accounts for under half of the shortfall where checked; the remainder is of unknown origin. V, J and clone size reflect that table, while D and trimming were determined from the DNA. The table for this sample lists roughly 2,000,000 clones; about 95% of them were counted only once. Together, the top ten hold around 1.2% of the sample.

Sample: naive CD8+ T cells sorted from blood. Per the publication, the cell subset or site label means: CD45RA+CCR7+. This receptor was identified in a young man in good health. The V and J segments used are TRBV7-9 and TRBJ1-2; the D gene is perhaps TRBD1, on 5 matching bases. DNA sequence: TGTGCCAGCCCCTCGGGCGGGGCTGGCTACACCTTC. Its translation reads: CASPSGGAGYTF.